Below are 10 T cell receptor beta chains sequenced from a single sample in a study of cytomegalovirus exposure and HLA in healthy donors. The PCR was carried out with 60 Vbeta primers and 13 Jbeta primers. Clones were read by immunoSEQ multiplex PCR, and TCRdb kept only the in-frame ones, dropping some. The table lists 200,000 to 250,000 clones, with 1.1% in the top ten. The sample was PBMCs. These receptors came from a girl between 2 and 10 years old in good health and CMV-seropositive.

The chain uses TRBV6-6 and TRBJ1-2; 7 nucleotides line up with TRBD1. Germline V gene data show CDR1 as MNHNY and CDR2 as SVGAGI (reference sequence). Trimming took 0 bases from V and 10 from J; bases not matched to a gene: 11. The CDR3 contains 15 residues. CDR3 coding DNA: TGTGCCAGCAGTTACTCGGGGATTGGTCAGGGGGACTACACCTTC. Its translation is CASSYSGIGQGDYTF.

The V gene is TRBV28, the J gene TRBJ2-1; D is ambiguous. The CDR3 loop spans 13 amino acids. With 11 bases removed from V and 0 bases from J, the gap between germline ends came to 11 bases. The germline V gene has CDR1 MDHEN and CDR2 SYDVKM. CDR3 protein: CASRDSSYNEQFF. CDR3 nucleotides: TGTGCCTCGAGAGATAGCTCCTACAATGAGCAGTTCTTC.

This chain uses TRBV27 with TRBJ2-7, with 8 positions matching TRBD1. This CDR3 contains 16 residues. Trimming removed 3 bases from V and 0 bases from J; junction bases left unmatched: 7. Germline CDR1 is MNHEY and CDR2 is SMNVEV (reference sequence). For the CDR3, the DNA is TGTGCCAGCAGTTTTCTAGGACAGGGCCTCTCCTACGAGCAGTACTTC. Residues: CASSFLGQGLSYEQYF.

The rearrangement links TRBV4-1 to TRBJ2-7; a possible D gene is TRBD2 (6 bases). The V gene lost 3 bases and the J gene lost 7 bases, with 13 bases spanning the gap. CDR1 and CDR2 (germline): MGHRA, YSYEKL. The CDR3 contains 13 residues. The CDR3 DNA sequence: TGCGCCAGCAGCCACCCCCCGGGGGTAGAGCAGTACTTC. Its translation: CASSHPPGVEQYF.

The J gene is TRBJ2-5, the V gene TRBV7-2, with TRBD2 identical over 12 bases. J lost 5 bases, V lost 6 bases, and 7 bases had no gene match. CDR1 is SGHTA, CDR2 FQGNSA, per germline. This CDR3 contains 15 residues. The CDR3 loop is CASRLAGGQGETQYF. The CDR3 DNA follows: TGTGCCAGCAGACTAGCGGGAGGCCAGGGGGAGACCCAGTACTTC.

This sequence joins TRBV2 and TRBJ2-1; no clear D. The V gene lost 4 bases and the J gene lost 10 bases, with 5 bases spanning the gap. Per germline, CDR1 SNHLY and CDR2 FYNNEI. The CDR3 is made up of 10 amino acids. The CDR3: CASSVREQFF. In DNA, the CDR3 is TGTGCCAGCAGTGTCAGGGAGCAGTTCTTC.

The gene calls are TRBV4-2 and TRBJ2-3; D is perhaps TRBD2 (5 bases). This CDR3 has 16 residues. Germline lookup yields CDR1 LGHNA and CDR2 YNFKEQ. V lost 1 base and J 0 bases, leaving 11 bases between the germline ends. CDR3 nucleotides: TGTGCCAGCAGCCAAGCGAGAGCGGAGAGCACAGATACGCAGTATTTT. Its protein product is CASSQARAESTDTQYF.

The chain links TRBV19 to TRBJ2-7; 11 bases align to TRBD2. J was trimmed by 9 bases and V by 4 bases; bases with no gene match: 14. Looked up from germline, CDR1 is LNHDA and CDR2 is SQIVND (reference sequence). This CDR3 has 16 residues. This chain's CDR3 is CASSTGTSGYPGGQYF. The CDR3 DNA reads as TGTGCCAGTAGTACGGGGACTAGCGGATACCCTGGGGGGCAGTACTTC.

J is TRBJ2-1 and V is TRBV11-2, with a tentative D call TRBD2 (5 bases). Trimming left V 1 base short and J 2 bases short, with 12 bases between. This CDR3 is 16 amino acids long. Germline-derived CDR1 and CDR2 are SGHAT and FQNNGV. CDR3 bases: TGTGCCAGCAGCTTAGGCCCTGCGGGTACCTACAATGAGCAGTTCTTC. This translates into CASSLGPAGTYNEQFF. The full variable domain, completed using reference TRBV11-2 and TRBJ2-1, is EAGVAQSPRYKIIEKRQSVAFWCNPISGHATLYWYQQILGQGPKLLIQFQNNGVVDDSQLPKDRFSAERLKGVDSTLKIQPAKLEDSAVYLCASSLGPAGTYNEQFFGPGTRLTVL.

This CDR3 is CASSPPSSNQPQHF. The CDR3, as DNA: TGTGCCAGCTCACCACCGAGTAGCAATCAGCCCCAGCATTTT. The rearrangement joins TRBV18 to TRBJ1-5, with D unresolved. Germline V CDR1 and CDR2: KGHSH, LQKENI. Trimming cost V 0 bases and J 0 bases, with 3 bases left between them. The CDR3 has 14 amino acids.